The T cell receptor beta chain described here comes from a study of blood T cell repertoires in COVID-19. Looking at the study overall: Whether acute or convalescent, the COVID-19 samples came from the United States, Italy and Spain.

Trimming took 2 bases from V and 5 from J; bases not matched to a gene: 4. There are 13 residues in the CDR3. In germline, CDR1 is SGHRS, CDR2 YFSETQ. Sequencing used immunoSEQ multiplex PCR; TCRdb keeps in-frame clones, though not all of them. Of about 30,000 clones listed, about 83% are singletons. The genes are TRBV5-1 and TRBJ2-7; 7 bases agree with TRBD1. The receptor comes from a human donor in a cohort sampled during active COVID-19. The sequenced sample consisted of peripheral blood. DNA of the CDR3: TGCGCCAGCAGCTTCCGGCAGGGGGACGAGCAGTACTTC. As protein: CASSFRQGDEQYF.